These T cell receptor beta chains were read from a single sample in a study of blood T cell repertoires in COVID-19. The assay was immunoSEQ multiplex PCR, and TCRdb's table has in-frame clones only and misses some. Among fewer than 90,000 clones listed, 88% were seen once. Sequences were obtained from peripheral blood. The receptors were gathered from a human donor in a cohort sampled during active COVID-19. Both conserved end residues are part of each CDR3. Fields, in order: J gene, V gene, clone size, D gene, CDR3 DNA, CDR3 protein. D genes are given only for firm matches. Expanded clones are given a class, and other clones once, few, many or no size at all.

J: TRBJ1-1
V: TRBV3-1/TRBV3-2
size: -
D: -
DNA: TGTGCCAGCAGTCGTACATTGAACACTGAAGCTTTCTTT
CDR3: CASSRTLNTEAFF

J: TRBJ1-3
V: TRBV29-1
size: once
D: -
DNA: TGCAGCGTTGGAAACCCCGGGACTCTTTACGACACCATATATTTT
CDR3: CSVGNPGTLYDTIYF

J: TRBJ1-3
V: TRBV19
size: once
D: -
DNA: TGTGCCAGTAGTACGGACAGCTACTCTGGAAACACCATATATTTT
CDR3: CASSTDSYSGNTIYF

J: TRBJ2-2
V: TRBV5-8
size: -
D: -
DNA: TGTGCCAGCAGCCTCGGGACTGTGAACACCGGGGAGCTGTTTTTT
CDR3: CASSLGTVNTGELFF

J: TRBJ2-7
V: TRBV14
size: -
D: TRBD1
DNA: TGTGCCAGCAGTCGTCTAGGACAGGGGGGTTACGAGCAGTACTTC
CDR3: CASSRLGQGGYEQYF

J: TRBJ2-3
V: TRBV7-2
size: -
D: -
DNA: TGTGCCAGCAGCTTAGCGCAGGGAATAGATACGCAGTATTTT
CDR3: CASSLAQGIDTQYF

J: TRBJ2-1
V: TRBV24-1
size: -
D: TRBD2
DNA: TGTGCCACCAGTGACAGACCCAGACTAGCGGGAAGCGCCCACTACAATGAGCAGTTCTTC
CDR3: CATSDRPRLAGSAHYNEQFF

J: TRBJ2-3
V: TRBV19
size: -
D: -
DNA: TGTGCCAGTAGTCGGGGGTCGGCAGCCACAGATACGCAGTATTTT
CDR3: CASSRGSAATDTQYF

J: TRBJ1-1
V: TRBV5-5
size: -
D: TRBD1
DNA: TGTGCCACCCAACGACAGGGGGACACTGAAGCTTTCTTT
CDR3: CATQRQGDTEAFF

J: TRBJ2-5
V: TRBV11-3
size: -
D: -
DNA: TGTGCCAGCAGCTTGGGCATCCAAGAGACCCAGTACTTC
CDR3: CASSLGIQETQYF

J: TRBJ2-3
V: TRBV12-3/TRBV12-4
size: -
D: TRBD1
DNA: TGTGCCAGCAGGACAGGGGTCAAGCAGTATTTT
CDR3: CASRTGVKQYF

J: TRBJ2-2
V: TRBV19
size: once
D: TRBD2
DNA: TGTGCCAGTAGTTTGGGGGGGACCGGCGGGGAGCTGTTTTTT
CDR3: CASSLGGTGGELFF

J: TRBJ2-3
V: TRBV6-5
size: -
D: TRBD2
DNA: TGTGCCAGCAGTTTAAAGCAAGCGGGAGGTACAGATACGCAGTATTTT
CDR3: CASSLKQAGGTDTQYF

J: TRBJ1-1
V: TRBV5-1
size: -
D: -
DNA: TGCGCCAGCAACCCAGAGGTGGGTTGGGACACTGAAGCTTTCTTT
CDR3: CASNPEVGWDTEAFF

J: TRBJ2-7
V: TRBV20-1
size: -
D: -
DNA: TGCAGTGCCAGACAGGTGGACGAGCAGTACTTC
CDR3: CSARQVDEQYF

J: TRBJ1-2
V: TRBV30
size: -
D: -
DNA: TGTGCCTGGAGTGCGATCCTAGGAAATGGCTACACCTTC
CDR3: CAWSAILGNGYTF

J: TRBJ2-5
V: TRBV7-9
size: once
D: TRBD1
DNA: TGTGCCAGCAGCTTCGGTGACAGGGAACAAGAGACCCAGTACTTC
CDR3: CASSFGDREQETQYF

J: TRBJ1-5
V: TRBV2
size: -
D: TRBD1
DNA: TGTGCCAGCAGGGACAGGGGGCTCGGAAGCAATCAGCCCCAGCATTTT
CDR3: CASRDRGLGSNQPQHF

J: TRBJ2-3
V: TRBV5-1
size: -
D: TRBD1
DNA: TGCGCCAGCAGCCTTCCTGGACAGGGTGGGACAGATACGCAGTATTTT
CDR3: CASSLPGQGGTDTQYF

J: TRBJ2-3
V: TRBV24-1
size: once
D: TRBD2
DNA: TGTGCCACCAGTGATCCGACTAGCTGGAGCACAGATACGCAGTATTTT
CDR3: CATSDPTSWSTDTQYF

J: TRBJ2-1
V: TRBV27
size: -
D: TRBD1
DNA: TGTGCCAGCAGTTTGTTTTCGACAGGGGCGGGTGAGCAGTTCTTC
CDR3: CASSLFSTGAGEQFF

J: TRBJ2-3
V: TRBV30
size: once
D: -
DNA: TGTGCCTGGAGTTTCCATTATGAGTCCACTAGCACAGATACGCAGTATTTT
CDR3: CAWSFHYESTSTDTQYF

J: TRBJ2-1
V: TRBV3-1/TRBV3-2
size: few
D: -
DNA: TGTGCCAGCAGCCAAGAAAGAGGACAGCTGAACAATGAGCAGTTCTTC
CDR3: CASSQERGQLNNEQFF

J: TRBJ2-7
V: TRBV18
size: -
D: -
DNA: TGTGCCAGCTCACCACCGGGCGGGATAGAGTACTTC
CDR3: CASSPPGGIEYF

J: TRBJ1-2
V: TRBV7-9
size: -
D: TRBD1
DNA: TGTGCCAGCAGCCAGGACAGGGGTCCCGTTATCTATGGCTACACCTTC
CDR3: CASSQDRGPVIYGYTF

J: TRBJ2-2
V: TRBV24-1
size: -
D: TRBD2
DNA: TGTGCCACCAGTGACCTAGGACTAGCGGGAGACGGGGAGCTGTTTTTT
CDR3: CATSDLGLAGDGELFF

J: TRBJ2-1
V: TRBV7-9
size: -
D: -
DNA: TGTGCCAGCAGCCCGATGACTATGTTCGAGGAGCAGTTCTTC
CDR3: CASSPMTMFEEQFF

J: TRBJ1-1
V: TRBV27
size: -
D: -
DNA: TGTGCCAGCAGTTTGCGGGGGGCGAACACTGAAGCTTTCTTT
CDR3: CASSLRGANTEAFF

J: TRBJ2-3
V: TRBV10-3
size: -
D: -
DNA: TGTGCCATCAGTGACCTGGGGGGACGTCGAGATACGCAGTATTTT
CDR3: CAISDLGGRRDTQYF

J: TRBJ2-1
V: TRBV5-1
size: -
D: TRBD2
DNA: TGCGCCAGCAGCTTGACTAGCGGGAGTAGGAGCTCCTACAATGAGCAGTTCTTC
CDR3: CASSLTSGSRSSYNEQFF

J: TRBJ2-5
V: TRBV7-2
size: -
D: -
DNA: TGTGCCAGCAGCACCGCCGCGGCCCCAGAGACCCAGTACTTC
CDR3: CASSTAAAPETQYF

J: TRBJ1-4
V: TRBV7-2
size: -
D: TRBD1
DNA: TGTGCCAGCAGCTTAGGGACAGGGGTGGATGAAAAACTGTTTTTT
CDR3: CASSLGTGVDEKLFF

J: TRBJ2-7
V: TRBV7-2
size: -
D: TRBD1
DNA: TGTGCCAGCAGTGAAACCGGACAGGGGTACTACGAGCAGTACTTC
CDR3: CASSETGQGYYEQYF

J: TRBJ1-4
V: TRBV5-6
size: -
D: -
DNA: TGTGCCAGCAGCTTGCTCGGGGTCACGGCAAATGAAAAACTGTTTTTT
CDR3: CASSLLGVTANEKLFF

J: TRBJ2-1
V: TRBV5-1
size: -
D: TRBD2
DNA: TGCGCCAGCAGCTGGGGAGGGCAAAACAATGAGCAGTTCTTC
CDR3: CASSWGGQNNEQFF

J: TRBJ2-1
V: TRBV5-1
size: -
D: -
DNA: TGCGCCAGCAGCTTTAACTTGGGTAGCGGCGCAAATGAGCAGTTCTTC
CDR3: CASSFNLGSGANEQFF

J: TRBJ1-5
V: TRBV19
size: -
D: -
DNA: TGTGCCAGTAGTGCCGCAGGGGACGGCAATCAGCCCCAGCATTTT
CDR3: CASSAAGDGNQPQHF

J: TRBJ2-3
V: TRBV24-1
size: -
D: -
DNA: TGTGCCACCAGTGATTTCTCCGGGACTGCAGCAGATACGCAGTATTTT
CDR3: CATSDFSGTAADTQYF

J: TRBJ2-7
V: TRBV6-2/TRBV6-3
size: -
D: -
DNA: TGTGCCAGCAGTTACTCGTGGGGGGATTACGAGCAGTACTTC
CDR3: CASSYSWGDYEQYF

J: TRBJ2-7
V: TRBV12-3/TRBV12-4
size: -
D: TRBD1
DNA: TGTGCCAGCAGTCGACAGGGGGACGAGCAGTACTTC
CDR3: CASSRQGDEQYF

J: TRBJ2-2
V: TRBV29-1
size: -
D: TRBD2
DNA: TGCAGCGTTGAAGGGCCTTCTAGCGGGTCGAACACCGGGGAGCTGTTTTTT
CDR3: CSVEGPSSGSNTGELFF

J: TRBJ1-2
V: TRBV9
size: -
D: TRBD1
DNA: TGTGCCAGCAGCGTTGGAGGCAGGGCAGGGGGCATTGGCTACACCTTC
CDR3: CASSVGGRAGGIGYTF

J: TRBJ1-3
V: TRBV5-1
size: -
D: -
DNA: TGCGCCAGCACCAGGGATGCTAGCTCTGGAAACACCATATATTTT
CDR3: CASTRDASSGNTIYF

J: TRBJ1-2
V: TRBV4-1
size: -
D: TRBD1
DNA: TGCGCCAGCAGCCAAGATGGACAGGGTAACTATGGCTACACCTTC
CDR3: CASSQDGQGNYGYTF

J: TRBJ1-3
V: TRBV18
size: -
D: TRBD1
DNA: TGTGCCAGCTCAGAACAGGGGGATGGAAACACCATATATTTT
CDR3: CASSEQGDGNTIYF

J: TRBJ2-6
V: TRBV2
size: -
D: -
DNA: TGTGCCAGCAGGTTTACAGGGTTTGCTGGGGCCAACGTCCTGACTTTC
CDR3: CASRFTGFAGANVLTF

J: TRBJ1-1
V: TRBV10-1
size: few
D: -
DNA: TGCGCCAGCAGTGAAAGTGGCAGGGGAAACACTGAAGCTTTCTTT
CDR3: CASSESGRGNTEAFF

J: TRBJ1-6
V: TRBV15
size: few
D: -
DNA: TGTGCCACCAGCAGAGACAGCTCCTATAATTCACCCCTCCACTTT
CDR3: CATSRDSSYNSPLHF

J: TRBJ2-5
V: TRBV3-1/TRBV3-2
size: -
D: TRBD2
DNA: TGTGCCAGCACCGAAAGAGCTATAGCGGGAGCAGAGACCCAGTACTTC
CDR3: CASTERAIAGAETQYF